The T cell receptor beta chain under discussion was sequenced for a study of graft-versus-host responses after intestinal transplantation. Study-wide context: Multivisceral, liver-intestinal, or isolated intestinal transplants were given to recipients.

Tissue from the graft was processed to free its intraepithelial and lamina propria lymphocytes. Here immunoSEQ multiplex PCR was the method, and the copy in TCRdb shows in-frame clones only, minus some. The data contain 15,000 to 20,000 clones, 82% of them singletons. The CDR3 contains 15 residues. V lost 4 bases and J lost 7; bases outside the gene matches: 7. CDR1 is MNHEY, CDR2 SMNVEV, per germline (reference sequence). The receptor was isolated from a human patient who received an intestinal transplant, so some T cells may come from the graft donor. Specimen: ileum tissue, collected 17 days after transplant. V and J are TRBV27 and TRBJ2-7; the match to TRBD2 covers 13 bases. CDR3 in amino acids: CASSWGLAGSEEQYF. Written as DNA, the CDR3 is TGTGCCAGCAGTTGGGGACTAGCGGGAAGCGAGGAGCAGTACTTC.